This record concerns one TCR beta chain sequence. Antigen: not known. This sample is part of a study of cytomegalovirus exposure and HLA in healthy donors. Study results and limitations: Most TCR sequences showed up rarely, but some public TCRs showed up in many donors. The listing of some 170 TCR beta chains classed them as cytomegalovirus-associated.

V was clipped by 0 bases and J by 10 bases, with 14 bases between them. CDR1 is SGHDT, CDR2 YYEEEE, per germline. The CDR3 totals 14 residues. Data came from immunoSEQ multiplex PCR; TCRdb stores just in-frame clones and leaves some out. The table has about 160,000 clones, roughly 91% seen once; the top ten hold about 9.3%. The chain is built from TRBV5-6 and TRBJ2-1; D may be TRBD2 (6 bases). This receptor was obtained from a woman aged 18 to 35 in good health and CMV-seropositive. Material: PBMCs. The CDR3 coding sequence is TGTGCCAGCAGCTTGGCGACTAGGAGCGTCGAGCAGTTCTTC. It yields the protein CASSLATRSVEQFF.